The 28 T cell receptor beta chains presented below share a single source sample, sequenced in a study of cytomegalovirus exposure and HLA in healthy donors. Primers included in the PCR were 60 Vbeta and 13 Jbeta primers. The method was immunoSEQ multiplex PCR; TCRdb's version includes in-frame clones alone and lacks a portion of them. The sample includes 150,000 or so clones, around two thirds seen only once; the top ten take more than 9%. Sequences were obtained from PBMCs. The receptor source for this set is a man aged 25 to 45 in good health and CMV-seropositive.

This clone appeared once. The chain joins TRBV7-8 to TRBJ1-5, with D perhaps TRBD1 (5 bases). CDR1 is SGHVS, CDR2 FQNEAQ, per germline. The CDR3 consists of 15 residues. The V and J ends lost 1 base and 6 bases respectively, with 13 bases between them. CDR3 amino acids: CASSLVSREGQPQHF. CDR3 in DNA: TGTGCCAGCAGCTTAGTAAGCAGGGAGGGTCAGCCCCAGCATTTT.

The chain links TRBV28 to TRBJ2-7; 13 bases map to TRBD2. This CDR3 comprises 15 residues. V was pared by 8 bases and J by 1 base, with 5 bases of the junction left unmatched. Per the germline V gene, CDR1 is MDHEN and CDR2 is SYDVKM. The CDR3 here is CASLTGLAGSYEQYF. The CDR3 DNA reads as TGTGCCAGCCTCACGGGACTAGCGGGATCCTACGAGCAGTACTTC.

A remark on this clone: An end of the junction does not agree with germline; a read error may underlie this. CDR3 sequence: CSSSAGLAEHYEQYF. DNA for the CDR3: TGTTCCAGCAGCGCTGGACTAGCTGAGCACTACGAGCAGTACTTC. The chain carries TRBV7-9 and TRBJ2-7, with 8 nucleotides matching TRBD2. This CDR3 contains 15 residues. Germline CDR1 and CDR2: SEHNR and FQNEAQ (reference sequence).

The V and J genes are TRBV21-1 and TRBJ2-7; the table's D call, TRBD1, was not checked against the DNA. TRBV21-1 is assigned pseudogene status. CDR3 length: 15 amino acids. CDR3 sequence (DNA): TGTGCCAGCAGCAGCAGAAGTAACAGCCTATACGAGCAGTACTTC. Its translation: CASSSRSNSLYEQYF.

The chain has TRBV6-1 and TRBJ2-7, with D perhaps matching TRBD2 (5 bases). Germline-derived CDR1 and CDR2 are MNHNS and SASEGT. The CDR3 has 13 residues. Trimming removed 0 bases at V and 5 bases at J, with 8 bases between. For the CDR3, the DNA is TGTGCCAGCAGTGAAGCGCGGGTGGACGAGCAGTACTTC. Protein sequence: CASSEARVDEQYF.

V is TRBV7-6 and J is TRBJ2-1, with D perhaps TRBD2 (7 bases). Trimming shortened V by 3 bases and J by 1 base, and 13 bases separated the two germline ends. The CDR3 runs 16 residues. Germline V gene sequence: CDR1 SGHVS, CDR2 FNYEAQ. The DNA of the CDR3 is TGTGCCAGCAGCTTGCCGGGGAGGGGGTCCTACAATGAGCAGTTCTTC. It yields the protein CASSLPGRGSYNEQFF.

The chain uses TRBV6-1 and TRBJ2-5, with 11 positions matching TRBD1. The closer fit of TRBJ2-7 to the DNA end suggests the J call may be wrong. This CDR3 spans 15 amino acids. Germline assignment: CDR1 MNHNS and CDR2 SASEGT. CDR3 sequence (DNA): TGTGCCAGCAGTGCGGGACAGGGGGATTACTACGAGCAGTACTTC. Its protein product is CASSAGQGDYYEQYF.

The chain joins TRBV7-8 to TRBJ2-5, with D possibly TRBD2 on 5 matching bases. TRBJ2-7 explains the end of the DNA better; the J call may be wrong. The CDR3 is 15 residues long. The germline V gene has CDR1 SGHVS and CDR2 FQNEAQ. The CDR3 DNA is TGTGCCAGCAGCTTACGTGAGGGCGGCACCTACGAGCAGTACTTC. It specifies CASSLREGGTYEQYF.

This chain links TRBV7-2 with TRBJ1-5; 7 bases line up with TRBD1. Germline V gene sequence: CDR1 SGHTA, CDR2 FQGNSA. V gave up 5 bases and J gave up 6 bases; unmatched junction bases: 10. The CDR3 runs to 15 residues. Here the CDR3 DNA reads TGTGCCAGCAGCCCGAGACAGGGTCCCAGTCAGCCCCAGCATTTT. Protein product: CASSPRQGPSQPQHF.

The DNA for the CDR3 is TGTGCCAGCAGCGTAGGGAGGGTGGAATATGGCTACACCTTC. Its protein product is CASSVGRVEYGYTF. The chain couples TRBV28 to TRBJ1-2; D is uncertain. The germline CDR1 and CDR2 sequences are MDHEN and SYDVKM. This CDR3 region has 14 residues. V was cut by 6 bases and J by 5 bases, with 16 bases left in between.

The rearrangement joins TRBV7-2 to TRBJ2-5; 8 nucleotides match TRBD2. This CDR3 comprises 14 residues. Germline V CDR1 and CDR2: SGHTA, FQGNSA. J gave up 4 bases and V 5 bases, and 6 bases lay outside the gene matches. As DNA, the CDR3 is TGTGCCAGCAGCGTACTAGCGGAAGGAGAGACCCAGTACTTC. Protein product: CASSVLAEGETQYF.

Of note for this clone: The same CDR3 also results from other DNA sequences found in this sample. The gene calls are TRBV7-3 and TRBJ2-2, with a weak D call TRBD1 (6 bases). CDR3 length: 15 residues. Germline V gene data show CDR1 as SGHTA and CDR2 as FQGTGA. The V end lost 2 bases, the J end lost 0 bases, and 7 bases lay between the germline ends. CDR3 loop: CASSLQGSNTGELFF. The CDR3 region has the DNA TGTGCCAGCAGCTTACAGGGGTCGAACACCGGGGAGCTGTTTTTT.

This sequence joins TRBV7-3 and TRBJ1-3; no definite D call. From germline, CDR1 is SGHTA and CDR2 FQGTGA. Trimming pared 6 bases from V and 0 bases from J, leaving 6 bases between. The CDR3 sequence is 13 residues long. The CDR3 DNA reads TGTGCCAGCAGGCCAGGCTCTGGAAACACCATATATTTT. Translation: CASRPGSGNTIYF. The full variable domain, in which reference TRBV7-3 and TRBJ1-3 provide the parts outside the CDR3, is GAGVSQTPSNKVTEKGKYVELRCDPISGHTALYWYRQSLGQGPEFLIYFQGTGAADDSGLPNDRFFAVRPEGSVSTLKIQRTERGDSAVYLCASRPGSGNTIYFGEGSWLTVV.

CDR3 sequence (DNA): TGTGCCAGCAGGATAGGACTAGCGGGACATGAGCAGTTCTTC. Protein sequence: CASRIGLAGHEQFF. The rearrangement uses TRBV2 and TRBJ2-1; 12 bases are shared with TRBD2. CDR1 is SNHLY, CDR2 FYNNEI, per germline. The ends lost 6 bases at V and 8 bases at J; junction bases unmatched: 5. The CDR3 has 14 amino acids.

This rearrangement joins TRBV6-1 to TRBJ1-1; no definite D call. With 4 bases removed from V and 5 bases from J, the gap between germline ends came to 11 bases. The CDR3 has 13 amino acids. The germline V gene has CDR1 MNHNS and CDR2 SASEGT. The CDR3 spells CASSVQEGTEAFF. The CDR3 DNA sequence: TGTGCCAGCAGTGTTCAGGAGGGAACTGAAGCTTTCTTT.

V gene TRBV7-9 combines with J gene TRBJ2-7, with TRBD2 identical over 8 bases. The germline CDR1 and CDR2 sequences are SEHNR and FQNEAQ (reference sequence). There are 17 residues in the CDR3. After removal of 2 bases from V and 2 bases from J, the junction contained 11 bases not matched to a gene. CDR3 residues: CASSLRDSGATPYEQYF. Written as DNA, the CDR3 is TGTGCCAGCAGCTTACGGGATAGCGGGGCGACACCCTACGAGCAGTACTTC.

In nucleotides, the CDR3 is TGTGCCAGTAGTATTCGGGAAACTGAAGCTTTCTTT. Its protein is CASSIRETEAFF. V gene TRBV19 combines with J gene TRBJ1-1; D is undetermined. CDR1 is LNHDA, CDR2 SQIVND, per germline (reference sequence). The CDR3 spans 12 residues. V was trimmed by 3 bases and J by 5 bases, leaving 7 bases between them.

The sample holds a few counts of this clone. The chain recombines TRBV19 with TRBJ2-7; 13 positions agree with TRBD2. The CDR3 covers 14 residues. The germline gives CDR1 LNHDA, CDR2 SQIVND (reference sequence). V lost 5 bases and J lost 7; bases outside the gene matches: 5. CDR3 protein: CASSGLAGEGEQYF. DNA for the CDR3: TGTGCCAGTAGTGGACTAGCGGGAGAGGGGGAGCAGTACTTC.

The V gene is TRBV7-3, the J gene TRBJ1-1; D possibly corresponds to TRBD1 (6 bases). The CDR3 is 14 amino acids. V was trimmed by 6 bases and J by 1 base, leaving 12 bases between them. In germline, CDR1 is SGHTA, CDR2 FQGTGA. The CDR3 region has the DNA TGTGCCAGCAGTTTACAGGGTTGGAACACTGAAGCTTTCTTT. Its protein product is CASSLQGWNTEAFF.

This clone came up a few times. The CDR3 protein is CASSPHYGTNNYEQYF. In DNA form, the CDR3 reads TGTGCCAGCAGCCCCCACTACGGGACTAACAACTACGAGCAGTACTTC. The chain links TRBV4-2 to TRBJ2-7; 7 positions match TRBD2. V lost 4 bases, J lost 3 bases, and 12 bases stayed unmatched. This CDR3 has 16 residues. Germline CDR1 reads LGHNA; CDR2 reads YNFKEQ.

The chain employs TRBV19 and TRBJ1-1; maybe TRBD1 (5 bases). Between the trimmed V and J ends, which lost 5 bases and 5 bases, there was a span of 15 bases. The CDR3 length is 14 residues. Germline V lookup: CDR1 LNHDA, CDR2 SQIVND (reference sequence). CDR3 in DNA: TGTGCCAGTAGTTCACCGGGGGACCCAACTGAAGCTTTCTTT. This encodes CASSSPGDPTEAFF.

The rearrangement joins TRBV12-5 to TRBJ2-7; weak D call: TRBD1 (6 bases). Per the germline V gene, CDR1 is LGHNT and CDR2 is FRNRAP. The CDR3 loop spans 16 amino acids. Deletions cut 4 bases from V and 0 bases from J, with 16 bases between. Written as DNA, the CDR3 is TGTGCTAGTGGTTCTACAAGACGGGACAACTCCTACGAGCAGTACTTC. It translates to CASGSTRRDNSYEQYF.

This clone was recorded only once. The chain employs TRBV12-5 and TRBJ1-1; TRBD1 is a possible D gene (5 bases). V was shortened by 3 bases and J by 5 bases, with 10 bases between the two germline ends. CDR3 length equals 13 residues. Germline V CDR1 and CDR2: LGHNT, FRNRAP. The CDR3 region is CASGFQGVTEAFF. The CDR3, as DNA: TGTGCTAGTGGTTTCCAGGGCGTAACTGAAGCTTTCTTT.

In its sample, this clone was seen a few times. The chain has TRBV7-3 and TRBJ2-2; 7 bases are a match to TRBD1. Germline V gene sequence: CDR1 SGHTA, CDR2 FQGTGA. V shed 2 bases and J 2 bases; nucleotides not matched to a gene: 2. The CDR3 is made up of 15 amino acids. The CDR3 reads CASSLGDRNTGELFF. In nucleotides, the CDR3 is TGTGCCAGCAGCTTAGGGGACAGAAACACCGGGGAGCTGTTTTTT.

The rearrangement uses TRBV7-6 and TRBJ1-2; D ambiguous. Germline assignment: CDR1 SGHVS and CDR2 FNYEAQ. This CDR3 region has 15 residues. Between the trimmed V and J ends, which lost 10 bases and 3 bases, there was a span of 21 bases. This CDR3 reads CATSKGGWSHYGYTF. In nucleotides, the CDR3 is TGTGCCACCTCAAAAGGCGGTTGGAGCCACTATGGCTACACCTTC.

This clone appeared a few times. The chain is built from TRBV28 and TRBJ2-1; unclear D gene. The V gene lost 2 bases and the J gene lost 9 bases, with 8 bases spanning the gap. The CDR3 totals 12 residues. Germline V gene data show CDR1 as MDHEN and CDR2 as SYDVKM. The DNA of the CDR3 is TGTGCCAGCAGTTTAAAGTGGAGTGAGCAGTTCTTC. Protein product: CASSLKWSEQFF. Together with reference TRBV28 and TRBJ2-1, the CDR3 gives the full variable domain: DVKVTQSSRYLVKRTGEKVFLECVQDMDHENMFWYRQDPGLGLRLIYFSYDVKMKEKGDIPEGYSVSREKKERFSLILESASTNQTSMYLCASSLKWSEQFFGPGTRLTVL.

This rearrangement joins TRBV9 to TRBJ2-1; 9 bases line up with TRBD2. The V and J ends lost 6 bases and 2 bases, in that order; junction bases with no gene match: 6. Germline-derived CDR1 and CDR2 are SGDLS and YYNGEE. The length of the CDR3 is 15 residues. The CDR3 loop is CASILAGSAYNEQFF. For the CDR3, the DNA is TGTGCCAGCATTCTAGCGGGAAGCGCCTACAATGAGCAGTTCTTC.

The CDR3 nucleotides read TGTGCCAGCAGCCCGAGGTTACGGGGCGGGGAGCTGTTTTTT. Translated: CASSPRLRGGELFF. The J gene is TRBJ2-2, the V gene TRBV27; tentatively, D is TRBD2 (5 bases). CDR1 is MNHEY, CDR2 SMNVEV, per germline (reference sequence). CDR3 length: 14 amino acids. V shed 6 bases and J shed 7 bases, with 15 bases lying between them.